The TCR beta chain described here comes from a study of blood T cell repertoires in COVID-19. This clone was seen only once. The CDR3 runs 17 residues. CDR1 SGDLS and CDR2 YYNGEE come from the germline V gene. With 4 bases clipped from V and 4 bases from J, the junction kept 14 bases outside the gene matches. Under the authors' procedure: Using reference gene primer amplification, nucleated cell counts were estimated. Sequencing used immunoSEQ multiplex PCR; TCRdb keeps in-frame clones, though not all of them. The V and J calls and clone size are taken from that table; D and trimming were inferred from the DNA. The data contain roughly 230,000 clones, 84% of them singletons.

Sequences were obtained from peripheral blood. This TCR was recovered from a man aged 45 to 65 with active or convalescent COVID-19. This sequence joins TRBV9 and TRBJ1-2; 9 bases map to TRBD1. CDR3 residues: CASSPTGTGTLVYGYTF. CDR3 coding DNA: TGTGCCAGCAGCCCCACCGGGACAGGGACTTTGGTCTATGGCTACACCTTC.